These T cell receptor beta chains were read from a single sample in a study of T cell responses to AZD1222 COVID-19 vaccine. Profiled with immunoSEQ multiplex PCR; TCRdb holds only in-frame clones, not every one. The data show around 120,000 clones, with roughly 87% seen just once and about 1.2% held by the top ten. The source was peripheral blood, collected on day 0 of AZD1222 vaccination. The receptors stem from an adult in good health. The CDR3 runs from the conserved cysteine through the conserved F or W. Fields, in order: J gene, clone size, V gene, D gene, CDR3 DNA, CDR3 protein. The D gene is left open where the match is weak. Expanded clones get a size class; other rows say once, few or many, or leave the size out.

j_gene: TRBJ1-4; abundance: once; v_gene: TRBV29-1; d_gene: NA; CDR3nt: TGCAGCGTTGTAGGGGCAATGGATGAAAAACTGTTTTTT; CDR3aa: CSVVGAMDEKLFF
j_gene: TRBJ1-2; abundance: NA; v_gene: TRBV5-1; d_gene: TRBD1; CDR3nt: TGCGCCAGCAGCTTGCCGGGCGGATGGACAGGACAAGCTAACTATGGCTACACCTTC; CDR3aa: CASSLPGGWTGQANYGYTF
j_gene: TRBJ1-6; abundance: NA; v_gene: TRBV6-6; d_gene: NA; CDR3nt: TGTGCCTCTACGAGGGGGTTTAATAATTCACCCCTCCACTTT; CDR3aa: CASTRGFNNSPLHF
j_gene: TRBJ1-2; abundance: NA; v_gene: TRBV7-2; d_gene: NA; CDR3nt: TGTGCCAGCAGCTTAGCTAATAACTATGGCTACACCTTC; CDR3aa: CASSLANNYGYTF
j_gene: TRBJ2-5; abundance: NA; v_gene: TRBV6-2/TRBV6-3; d_gene: NA; CDR3nt: TGTGCCAGCAGCGGGACACAGCAAGAGACCCAGTACTTC; CDR3aa: CASSGTQQETQYF
j_gene: TRBJ1-5; abundance: NA; v_gene: TRBV3-1/TRBV3-2; d_gene: NA; CDR3nt: TGTGCCAGCAGCCAAGACTTGTACAGACTAAGAATGACTAGCAATCAGCCCCAGCATTTT; CDR3aa: CASSQDLYRLRMTSNQPQHF
j_gene: TRBJ1-6; abundance: NA; v_gene: TRBV12-3/TRBV12-4; d_gene: NA; CDR3nt: TGTGCCAGCAGATCGGGGTCCTCACCCCTCCACTTT; CDR3aa: CASRSGSSPLHF
j_gene: TRBJ2-7; abundance: NA; v_gene: TRBV19; d_gene: TRBD1; CDR3nt: TGTGCCAGTAGTATTCTCACCGGGACAGGGGTAAGAGAGCAGTACTTC; CDR3aa: CASSILTGTGVREQYF
j_gene: TRBJ2-5; abundance: NA; v_gene: TRBV12-3/TRBV12-4; d_gene: NA; CDR3nt: TGTGCCAGCAGACTTCAACAACAAGAGACCCAGTACTTC; CDR3aa: CASRLQQQETQYF
j_gene: TRBJ1-2; abundance: few; v_gene: TRBV16; d_gene: NA; CDR3nt: TGTGCCAGCACCCAGATGGGGTATTTGGACTATGGCTACACCTTC; CDR3aa: CASTQMGYLDYGYTF
j_gene: TRBJ2-1; abundance: NA; v_gene: TRBV11-2; d_gene: NA; CDR3nt: TGTGCCAGCAGCTTCGAGGGGGAATACAATGAGCAGTTCTTC; CDR3aa: CASSFEGEYNEQFF
j_gene: TRBJ2-7; abundance: NA; v_gene: TRBV4-2; d_gene: TRBD2; CDR3nt: TGTGCCAGCAGCCAAGAGACTAGCGGGGGGCTATACGAGCAGTACTTC; CDR3aa: CASSQETSGGLYEQYF
j_gene: TRBJ2-7; abundance: NA; v_gene: TRBV10-2; d_gene: TRBD1; CDR3nt: TGCGCCAGCAGGGGGACAGGGATGTGGGAGCAGTACTTC; CDR3aa: CASRGTGMWEQYF
j_gene: TRBJ2-2; abundance: NA; v_gene: TRBV29-1; d_gene: NA; CDR3nt: TGCAGCGTTTACAGGGATACCGGGGAGCTGTTTTTT; CDR3aa: CSVYRDTGELFF
j_gene: TRBJ1-2; abundance: NA; v_gene: TRBV7-9; d_gene: NA; CDR3nt: TGTGCCACGGGGCGCAGGGGAGATGGCTACACCTTC; CDR3aa: CATGRRGDGYTF
j_gene: TRBJ2-3; abundance: NA; v_gene: TRBV20-1; d_gene: NA; CDR3nt: TGCAGTGCTAGTTTGGCGGCTCGCACAGATACGCAGTATTTT; CDR3aa: CSASLAARTDTQYF
j_gene: TRBJ1-2; abundance: NA; v_gene: TRBV11-2; d_gene: NA; CDR3nt: TGTGCCAGGGGGGGCGGGTTCTATGGCTACACCTTC; CDR3aa: CARGGGFYGYTF
j_gene: TRBJ2-5; abundance: NA; v_gene: TRBV6-4; d_gene: TRBD2; CDR3nt: TGTGCCAGCAGCCGACTAGCGGGGGGGCGGGAGACCCAGTACTTC; CDR3aa: CASSRLAGGRETQYF
j_gene: TRBJ2-7; abundance: NA; v_gene: TRBV19; d_gene: NA; CDR3nt: TGTGCCAGTAGTCCCGGGACGGCCAGCTACGAGCAGTACTTC; CDR3aa: CASSPGTASYEQYF
j_gene: TRBJ1-2; abundance: NA; v_gene: TRBV27; d_gene: NA; CDR3nt: TGTGCCAGCAGTACCGGACAGTGCTATGGCTACACCTTC; CDR3aa: CASSTGQCYGYTF
j_gene: TRBJ2-7; abundance: NA; v_gene: TRBV11-2; d_gene: NA; CDR3nt: TGTGCCAGCAGCTTAGTTAGGTGGGGGAAGCCAGGAAGCTACGAGCAGTACTTC; CDR3aa: CASSLVRWGKPGSYEQYF
j_gene: TRBJ1-6; abundance: NA; v_gene: TRBV6-5; d_gene: NA; CDR3nt: TGTGCCAGCAGTTACTTGGGCGGTTCCGGGGGTTCACCCCTCCACTTT; CDR3aa: CASSYLGGSGGSPLHF
j_gene: TRBJ1-1; abundance: NA; v_gene: TRBV27; d_gene: NA; CDR3nt: TGTGCCAGCAGTCTCTCGGGGGTCACTGAAGCTTTCTTT; CDR3aa: CASSLSGVTEAFF
j_gene: TRBJ2-1; abundance: NA; v_gene: TRBV9; d_gene: NA; CDR3nt: TGTGCCAGCAGCGTAGAGGTGATTGGGGGGGCCTTCAATGAGCAGTTCTTC; CDR3aa: CASSVEVIGGAFNEQFF
j_gene: TRBJ1-2; abundance: NA; v_gene: TRBV5-6; d_gene: NA; CDR3nt: TGTGCCAGCAGCTACTGGGACCCCAAGAGGTATGGCTACACCTTC; CDR3aa: CASSYWDPKRYGYTF
j_gene: TRBJ1-6; abundance: few; v_gene: TRBV6-5; d_gene: TRBD1; CDR3nt: TGTGCCAGCAGTTTGACAGGGAGTGACGGCTATTCACCCCTCCACTTT; CDR3aa: CASSLTGSDGYSPLHF
j_gene: TRBJ2-7; abundance: NA; v_gene: TRBV5-6; d_gene: NA; CDR3nt: TGTGCCAGCAGCTTGGCGGGTTGGGAGCAGTACTTC; CDR3aa: CASSLAGWEQYF
j_gene: TRBJ2-7; abundance: NA; v_gene: TRBV7-8; d_gene: NA; CDR3nt: TGTGCCAGCAGCCCGAACGACAGGGAGCAGTACTTC; CDR3aa: CASSPNDREQYF
j_gene: TRBJ2-1; abundance: once; v_gene: TRBV19; d_gene: TRBD1; CDR3nt: TGTGCCAGTACCACTTCCGGGACAGGGGCGGAGCAGTTCTTC; CDR3aa: CASTTSGTGAEQFF
j_gene: TRBJ1-4; abundance: NA; v_gene: TRBV7-7; d_gene: TRBD1; CDR3nt: TGTGCCAGCAGCTTAGGAGGGGGCTCAACTAATGAAAAACTGTTTTTT; CDR3aa: CASSLGGGSTNEKLFF
j_gene: TRBJ1-1; abundance: NA; v_gene: TRBV6-5; d_gene: NA; CDR3nt: TGTGCCAGCAGTTCCCCGGGCCTTAACACTGAAGCTTTCTTT; CDR3aa: CASSSPGLNTEAFF
j_gene: TRBJ1-6; abundance: NA; v_gene: TRBV6-1; d_gene: NA; CDR3nt: TGTGCCAGCAGTGAGACTCCGGTAGGCAGCAATTCACCCCTCCACTTT; CDR3aa: CASSETPVGSNSPLHF
j_gene: TRBJ2-7; abundance: NA; v_gene: TRBV12-5; d_gene: NA; CDR3nt: TGTGCTAGTGGTTTGGTACGGTACGAGCAGTACTTC; CDR3aa: CASGLVRYEQYF
j_gene: TRBJ2-5; abundance: NA; v_gene: TRBV5-8; d_gene: NA; CDR3nt: TGTGCCAGCAGCTTGGGTCGGACCCGAGGAGAGGCCCAGTACTTC; CDR3aa: CASSLGRTRGEAQYF
j_gene: TRBJ1-5; abundance: NA; v_gene: TRBV5-8; d_gene: TRBD1; CDR3nt: TGTGCCAGCAGCCCGGGACAGGGAGTCAGTGCCCAGCATTTT; CDR3aa: CASSPGQGVSAQHF
j_gene: TRBJ1-2; abundance: NA; v_gene: TRBV4-3; d_gene: NA; CDR3nt: TGCGCCAGCAGCCAAGATTGGGGGTTCTATGGCTACACCTTC; CDR3aa: CASSQDWGFYGYTF
j_gene: TRBJ2-1; abundance: NA; v_gene: TRBV19; d_gene: NA; CDR3nt: TGTGCCAGTAGTAGCCTCGAGGGGGTTGGTAGTGAGCAGTTCTTC; CDR3aa: CASSSLEGVGSEQFF
j_gene: TRBJ2-1; abundance: NA; v_gene: TRBV18; d_gene: NA; CDR3nt: TGTGCCAGCTCACCAGGGGGGCTGCCCAATGAGCAGTTCTTC; CDR3aa: CASSPGGLPNEQFF
j_gene: TRBJ1-1; abundance: NA; v_gene: TRBV15; d_gene: NA; CDR3nt: TGTGCCACCAGCGTCAGCTTGAACACTGAAGCTTTCTTT; CDR3aa: CATSVSLNTEAFF
j_gene: TRBJ1-5; abundance: NA; v_gene: TRBV19; d_gene: NA; CDR3nt: TGTGCCAGTAGTATCTCAGGGAACCCCAATCAGCCCCAGCATTTT; CDR3aa: CASSISGNPNQPQHF
j_gene: TRBJ2-1; abundance: NA; v_gene: TRBV7-2; d_gene: TRBD1; CDR3nt: TGTGCCAGCAGCGTCCAGGGGGCGCTCTACAATGAGCAGTTCTTC; CDR3aa: CASSVQGALYNEQFF